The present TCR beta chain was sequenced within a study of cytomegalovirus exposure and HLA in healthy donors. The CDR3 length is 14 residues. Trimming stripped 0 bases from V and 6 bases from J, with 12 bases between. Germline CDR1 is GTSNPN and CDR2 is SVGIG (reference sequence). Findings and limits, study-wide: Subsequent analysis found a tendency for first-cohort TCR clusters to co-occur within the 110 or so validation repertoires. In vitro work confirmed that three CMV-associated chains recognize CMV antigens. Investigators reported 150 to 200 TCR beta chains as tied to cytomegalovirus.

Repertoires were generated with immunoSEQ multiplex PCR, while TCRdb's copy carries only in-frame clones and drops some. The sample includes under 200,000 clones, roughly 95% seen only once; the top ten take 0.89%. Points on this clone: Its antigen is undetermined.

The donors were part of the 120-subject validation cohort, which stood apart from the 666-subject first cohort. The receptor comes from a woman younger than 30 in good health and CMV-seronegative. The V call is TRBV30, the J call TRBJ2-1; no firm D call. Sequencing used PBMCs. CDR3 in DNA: TGTGCCTGGAGTGTACGGCTAGTCGGCAATGAGCAGTTCTTC. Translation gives CAWSVRLVGNEQFF.